The sequence of this TCR beta chain was determined in a study of shared clonotypes between healthy human individuals. Findings and limits, study-wide: Only blood was sampled, and tissue TCR repertoires likely differ from blood ones.

The germline V gene has CDR1 SGHTA and CDR2 FQGTGA. CDR3 length: 15 residues. V was clipped by 4 bases and J by 3 bases; unmatched bases: 4. Each subset's genomic DNA was shared equally among a number of immunoSEQ plates. Produced via immunoSEQ multiplex PCR; TCRdb's table is partial and in-frame only. Of 450,000 to 500,000 clones listed, approximately 78% were seen once; the top ten hold more than 10%. All the donors were Caucasian adults who lived in Nashville, Tennessee. This clone was observed once. Its antigen is not known. Sequencing was done on a sample of PBMCs. The sequence derives from a woman in her thirties or forties in good health. Some clones in this sample may be carry-over from other donors' samples. The rearrangement uses TRBV7-3 and TRBJ2-4; 9 positions agree with TRBD1. CDR3 coding DNA: TGTGCCAGCAGCTCTGACAGGGGGGGCAAAAACATTCAGTACTTC. Translation: CASSSDRGGKNIQYF.